A single TCR beta chain is shown here with its context. A quantity of about 0.5 to 1 ug RNA underwent reverse transcription using random hexamers. Each CDR3 protein is one row after TCRdb ran MiXCR on the immunoSEQ multiplex PCR reads. The repertoire holds hundreds of thousands of distinct CDR3 sequences, with 90% to 96% as singletons. This entry is derived from a study of CD8 T cells in Susac syndrome. Germline CDR1 is SQVTM and CDR2 is ANQGSEA. The V gene lost 7 bases and the J gene lost 4 bases, with 11 bases spanning the gap. The CDR3 consists of 11 residues. The diagnostic criteria for definite or probable disease, as recently defined, were met by the patients with Susac syndrome.

The sample consisted of CD4+ T cells from PBMCs. This TCR derives from a human donor with Susac syndrome. The rearrangement links TRBV29-1 to TRBJ2-7; TRBD1 might be the D (5 bases). In DNA form, the CDR3 reads TGCAGCGCCACCCAGGGATACGAGCAGTACTTC. Protein product: CSATQGYEQYF.